The 21 T cell receptor beta chains in this list originate from one sample, sequenced in a study of shared clonotypes between healthy human individuals. Data came from immunoSEQ multiplex PCR; TCRdb stores just in-frame clones and leaves some out. The profile shows about 1.5 million clones, 95% to 99% of them singletons. The specimen sequenced was naive CD4+ T cells sorted from blood. Specified subset: CD45RA+ positively selected. The receptors originated from a man aged 25-45 years in good health.

The chain employs TRBV18 and TRBJ1-2; D may be TRBD1 (5 bases). The germline V gene has CDR1 KGHSH and CDR2 LQKENI. The CDR3 extends over 12 amino acids. V lost 5 bases, J lost 6 bases, and 10 bases lay in between. The CDR3 nucleotides read TGTGCCAGCTCAACCGTAGGGGATGGCTACACCTTC. Amino acid sequence: CASSTVGDGYTF.

The V and J genes are TRBV10-1 and TRBJ2-1; 11 nucleotides align to TRBD2. V gave up 2 bases and J gave up 2 bases; unmatched junction bases: 8. This CDR3 spans 18 amino acids. Germline values: CDR1 WNHNN, CDR2 SYGVQD (reference sequence). CDR3 in DNA: TGCGCCAGCAGTGAGGGTCTAGCGGGAGGCCCAACCTACAATGAGCAGTTCTTC. This encodes CASSEGLAGGPTYNEQFF.

This clone was recorded only once. The same CDR3 arises from other DNA sequences in this sample as well. This chain connects TRBV7-2 to TRBJ2-3; D call uncertain. The CDR3 length is 15 residues. Germline V gene data show CDR1 as SGHTA and CDR2 as FQGNSA. The V and J ends lost 1 base and 1 base respectively, with 9 bases between them. The CDR3 sequence: CASSLGGLGTDTQYF. In nucleotides, the CDR3 is TGTGCCAGCAGCTTAGGTGGCCTGGGCACAGATACGCAGTATTTT.

The gene calls are TRBV7-2 and TRBJ2-7; 8 bases match TRBD1. The germline V gene encodes CDR1 SGHTA and CDR2 FQGNSA. V shed 5 bases and J 3 bases; nucleotides not matched to a gene: 9. The CDR3 is made up of 15 amino acids. Here the CDR3 reads CASSRGGQEIYEQYF. In DNA form, the CDR3 reads TGTGCCAGCAGCAGAGGGGGACAGGAGATCTACGAGCAGTACTTC. The whole variable domain, filled in from reference TRBV7-2 and TRBJ2-7, reads GAGVSQSPSNKVTEKGKDVELRCDPISGHTALYWYRQSLGQGLEFLIYFQGNSAPDKSGLPSDRFSAERTGGSVSTLTIQRTQQEDSAVYLCASSRGGQEIYEQYFGPGTRLTVT.

The chain joins TRBV7-9 to TRBJ2-7; 8 bases fit TRBD2. This CDR3 spans 15 amino acids. With V trimmed by 5 bases and J by 4 bases, 10 bases remained unmatched. Germline CDR1 is SEHNR and CDR2 is FQNEAQ (reference sequence). The CDR3 reads CASSLTGGRGYEQYF. The DNA for the CDR3 is TGTGCCAGCAGCCTGACGGGGGGGCGAGGGTACGAGCAGTACTTC.

The gene calls are TRBV15 and TRBJ2-7, with 8 bases aligning to TRBD2. CDR3 size: 15 residues. CDR1 is LNHNV, CDR2 YYDKDF, per germline (reference sequence). Trimming removed 0 bases from V and 3 bases from J; junction bases left unmatched: 4. The CDR3 DNA reads TGTGCCACCAGCAGAGAAGGCGGGGGGTTCTACGAGCAGTACTTC. It is translated as CATSREGGGFYEQYF.

This chain uses TRBV11-2 with TRBJ2-1; a weak D match, TRBD2 (7 bases). V shed 5 bases and J shed 9 bases, with 23 bases lying between them. Germline V gene sequence: CDR1 SGHAT, CDR2 FQNNGV. This CDR3 region has 16 residues. The CDR3, as DNA: TGTGCCAGCAGCGACAAAGGGGGAGGGAGGGCCTTTGAGCAGTTCTTC. Its protein product is CASSDKGGGRAFEQFF.

This clone is a singleton in its sample. The chain combines TRBV7-2 with TRBJ2-7; D unresolved. The CDR3 has 15 residues. Germline CDR1 SGHTA, CDR2 FQGNSA. V lost 1 base and J lost 2, with 12 bases in between. The CDR3 protein is CASSLVPTSTYEQYF. In DNA, the CDR3 is TGTGCCAGCAGCTTAGTCCCCACTTCAACCTACGAGCAGTACTTC.

This clone has only one observation. The chain has TRBV27 and TRBJ2-3; 13 bases match TRBD2. The CDR3 is made up of 16 amino acids. From germline, CDR1 is MNHEY and CDR2 SMNVEV (reference sequence). V shed 9 bases, J shed 7 bases, and the junction held 13 bases outside the gene matches. The CDR3 protein is CASGPTSGRVPNTQYF. DNA of the CDR3: TGTGCCAGTGGGCCTACTAGCGGGAGGGTACCGAATACGCAGTATTTT.

The rearrangement uses TRBV4-1 and TRBJ2-7; 11 nucleotides line up with TRBD2. Germline trimming cut 4 bases from V and 7 bases from J; bases unmatched to any gene: 6. CDR3 length: 14 residues. CDR1 and CDR2 (germline): MGHRA, YSYEKL. The CDR3 bases are TGCGCCAGCAGCCCTAATGGACTAGCGGGTGAGCAGTACTTC. It codes for CASSPNGLAGEQYF.

The chain couples TRBV4-1 to TRBJ2-1; 11 bases match TRBD2. The germline CDR1 and CDR2 sequences are MGHRA and YSYEKL. The CDR3 runs 17 residues. V was pared by 2 bases and J by 7 bases, with 10 bases of the junction left unmatched. CDR3 nucleotide sequence: TGCGCCAGCAGCCAAACCCATCTAGCGGGAGGTTGGAATGAGCAGTTCTTC. It is translated as CASSQTHLAGGWNEQFF.

This chain connects TRBV30 to TRBJ1-1; possibly TRBD1 for D (5 bases). CDR3 length equals 14 residues. Germline-derived CDR1 and CDR2 are GTSNPN and SVGIG (reference sequence). Deletions cut 0 bases from V and 4 bases from J, with 12 bases between. The CDR3 DNA sequence: TGTGCCTGGAGTGTACCCTGGGGGGTCACTGAAGCTTTCTTT. Its protein product is CAWSVPWGVTEAFF.

Turning to this clone: The identical CDR3 is also encoded by other nucleotide sequences in the sample. The chain links TRBV7-2 to TRBJ2-3; D gene ambiguous. This CDR3 is built from 12 residues. Trimming took 2 bases from V and 3 from J, leaving 3 bases between them. Germline CDR1 and CDR2: SGHTA and FQGNSA. CDR3 sequence reads: CASSLSTDTQYF. In DNA form, the CDR3 reads TGTGCCAGCAGCTTATCTACAGATACGCAGTATTTT.

The chain uses TRBV19 and TRBJ2-2; TRBD2 matches at 7 bases. This CDR3 contains 16 residues. V lost 3 bases to trimming and J lost 0 bases; unmatched junction nucleotides: 4. From germline, CDR1 is LNHDA and CDR2 SQIVND (reference sequence). CDR3 in DNA: TGTGCCAGTAGTATCAGACTAGCTCCGAACACCGGGGAGCTGTTTTTT. Translation: CASSIRLAPNTGELFF.

The rearrangement uses TRBV7-3 and TRBJ1-1, with 7 bases matching TRBD1. The trim removed 9 bases at V and 5 bases at J, leaving 9 bases unmatched. In germline, CDR1 is SGHTA, CDR2 FQGTGA. The CDR3 spans 13 residues. CDR3 in DNA: TGTGCCAGTACAGGGGCAGGGCTTACTGAAGCTTTCTTT. This codes for CASTGAGLTEAFF.

The gene calls are TRBV10-3 and TRBJ2-3, with TRBD2 identical over 7 bases. Germline V lookup: CDR1 ENHRY, CDR2 SYGVKD. The CDR3 totals 16 residues. V dropped 2 bases and J dropped 7; count of bases not matched to a gene: 12. The CDR3 DNA is TGTGCCATCAGTGAGGGGGCTGTGGCGGGAGCATATACGCAGTATTTT. Its protein is CAISEGAVAGAYTQYF.

This chain connects TRBV5-1 to TRBJ1-1; 8 positions match TRBD1. The CDR3 sequence is 14 residues long. Germline CDR1 reads SGHRS; CDR2 reads YFSETQ. With V trimmed by 9 bases and J by 4 bases, 11 bases remained unmatched. CDR3 in DNA: TGCGCCACCGCAGAAGGACAGGGTGGCACTGAAGCTTTCTTT. Protein sequence: CATAEGQGGTEAFF.

J is TRBJ1-2 and V is TRBV19; 7 positions match TRBD1. Germline trimming cut 6 bases from V and 5 bases from J; bases unmatched to any gene: 12. The CDR3 is made up of 15 amino acids. CDR1 is LNHDA and CDR2 is SQIVND in the germline V gene (reference sequence). CDR3 in DNA: TGTGCCAGTAGCAGGGACAGCCCACGACTATATGGCTACACCTTC. Translation gives CASSRDSPRLYGYTF.

The rearrangement uses TRBV5-5 and TRBJ2-1; TRBD1 aligns across 9 bases. Germline V gene sequence: CDR1 SGHKS, CDR2 YYEKEE (reference sequence). The CDR3 contains 16 residues. Trimming at V came to 4 bases and at J to 0 bases, leaving 5 bases not matched to a gene. The CDR3 nucleotides read TGTGCCAGCAGCGGAGGGACAGGGAGCTCCTACAATGAGCAGTTCTTC. This gives the protein CASSGGTGSSYNEQFF.

This chain uses TRBV10-3 with TRBJ2-2; 10 bases fit TRBD2. V dropped 6 bases and J dropped 2; count of bases not matched to a gene: 6. Germline lookup yields CDR1 ENHRY and CDR2 SYGVKD. This CDR3 region has 16 residues. The CDR3 bases are TGTGCCATCAGGCGAGCTAGCGGGAGCAACACCGGGGAGCTGTTTTTT. Its translation: CAIRRASGSNTGELFF.

The chain links TRBV5-1 to TRBJ2-3; the match to TRBD1 covers 8 bases. Trimming at V came to 4 bases and at J to 6 bases, leaving 7 bases not matched to a gene. In germline, CDR1 is SGHRS, CDR2 YFSETQ. The CDR3 consists of 14 residues. The CDR3 loop reads CASSTDRGWDTQYF. The CDR3 DNA reads TGCGCCAGCAGCACAGACAGGGGTTGGGATACGCAGTATTTT.